Listed here are 13 T cell receptor beta chains from one sample, sequenced in a study of blood T cell repertoires in COVID-19. TCRdb's table, derived via immunoSEQ multiplex PCR, lists solely in-frame clones and lacks some. The profile shows about 310,000 clones, nearly 90% of them singletons. The sample was peripheral blood. The source is a middle-aged woman with COVID-19, enrolled during active disease.

The V and J genes are TRBV13 and TRBJ2-7; 7 bases match TRBD2. Trimming at V came to 1 base and at J to 6 bases, leaving 18 bases not matched to a gene. CDR3 length: 18 amino acids. Germline CDR1 PRHDT, CDR2 FYEKMQ (reference sequence). The CDR3 region is CASSLVRLAEATSPEQYF. DNA of the CDR3: TGTGCCAGCAGCTTAGTTCGGCTAGCGGAGGCCACGTCCCCCGAGCAGTACTTC.

J is TRBJ2-1 and V is TRBV18; D is perhaps TRBD1 (6 bases). Looked up from germline, CDR1 is KGHSH and CDR2 is LQKENI. The CDR3 consists of 15 residues. V gave up 6 bases and J gave up 0 bases, with 12 bases separating them. CDR3 nucleotide sequence: TGTGCCAGCTCCCTCCGGGACATCTCCTACAATGAGCAGTTCTTC. Residues: CASSLRDISYNEQFF. Combining the CDR3 with reference TRBV18 and TRBJ2-1 gives the whole variable domain NAGVMQNPRHLVRRRGQEARLRCSPMKGHSHVYWYRQLPEEGLKFMVYLQKENIIDESGMPKERFSAEFPKEGPSILRIQQVVRGDSAAYFCASSLRDISYNEQFFGPGTRLTVL.

This clone was detected a few times. The chain recombines TRBV2 with TRBJ1-2; the match to TRBD1 covers 8 bases. V trimming: 2 bases; J trimming: 8 bases; junction bases outside the gene matches: 7. This CDR3 has 14 residues. CDR1 and CDR2 from the germline V gene are SNHLY and FYNNEI. CDR3 protein: CASSESAGGDGYTF. CDR3 bases: TGTGCCAGCAGTGAATCGGCAGGGGGCGACGGCTACACCTTC.

CDR3 residues: CASRKTRYIEAFF. DNA for the CDR3: TGTGCCAGCAGGAAAACCAGGTATATTGAAGCTTTCTTT. The chain links TRBV28 to TRBJ1-1; D ambiguous. Germline lookup yields CDR1 MDHEN and CDR2 SYDVKM. This CDR3 is built from 13 residues. The ends were cut back, 6 bases at V and 7 bases at J, with 15 bases in the middle.

The V and J genes are TRBV5-4 and TRBJ1-3, with TRBD1 identical over 7 bases. From germline, CDR1 is SGHNT and CDR2 YYREEE (reference sequence). The ends lost 4 bases at V and 2 bases at J; junction bases unmatched: 3. The CDR3 runs to 14 residues. The CDR3 sequence is CASSRGQPGNTIYF. DNA for the CDR3: TGTGCCAGCAGCCGGGGACAGCCTGGAAACACCATATATTTT.

The chain links TRBV11-2 to TRBJ1-2; TRBD1 matches 9 bases. Per germline, CDR1 SGHAT and CDR2 FQNNGV. V dropped 6 bases and J dropped 4; count of bases not matched to a gene: 9. The CDR3 is made up of 15 amino acids. CDR3 sequence (DNA): TGTGCCAGCAGTCGGACAGGGGAATATGGCTATGGCTACACCTTC. Translating it yields CASSRTGEYGYGYTF.

V gene TRBV2 combines with J gene TRBJ1-2; 7 bases are a match to TRBD1. Germline trimming cut 6 bases from V and 4 bases from J; bases unmatched to any gene: 8. The CDR3 loop spans 14 amino acids. Per the germline V gene, CDR1 is SNHLY and CDR2 is FYNNEI. CDR3 in DNA: TGTGCCAGCAGACGCGCACAGGGGTCCTATGGCTACACCTTC. It codes for CASRRAQGSYGYTF.

This chain joins TRBV5-5 and TRBJ1-2; 7 bases agree with TRBD1. Germline V gives CDR1 SGHKS, CDR2 YYEKEE (reference sequence). Trimming cost V 4 bases and J 0 bases; bases outside gene matches: 9. The CDR3 contains 16 residues. CDR3 nucleotide sequence: TGTGCCAGCAGCCCCCGGGGACAGCAGACTAACTATGGCTACACCTTC. Translation gives CASSPRGQQTNYGYTF.

The chain has TRBV30 and TRBJ1-1; TRBD1 matches at 9 bases. The junction had 12 bases not matched to a gene; V was cut back by 1 base and J by 9 bases. This CDR3 has 15 amino acids. Germline assignment: CDR1 GTSNPN and CDR2 SVGIG (reference sequence). CDR3 region: CAWSGDREGSIKAFF. The CDR3, as DNA: TGTGCCTGGAGTGGGGACAGGGAAGGCTCGATTAAAGCTTTCTTT.

V is TRBV5-4 and J is TRBJ2-5; D is unclear. There are 13 residues in the CDR3. Germline-derived CDR1 and CDR2 are SGHNT and YYREEE (reference sequence). Trimming left V 1 base short and J 0 bases short, with 4 bases between. The CDR3 bases are TGTGCCAGCAGCTTGCCCGACCAAGAGACCCAGTACTTC. Translation: CASSLPDQETQYF. The full variable domain, rest sourced from reference TRBV5-4 and TRBJ2-5, is ETGVTQSPTHLIKTRGQQVTLRCSSQSGHNTVSWYQQALGQGPQFIFQYYREEENGRGNFPPRFSGLQFPNYSSELNVNALELDDSALYLCASSLPDQETQYFGPGTRLLVL.

On this clone itself: One end of the junction does not line up with germline, which may come from a read error. The chain employs TRBV6-5 and TRBJ1-1; no clear D. Germline-derived CDR1 and CDR2 are MNHEY and SVGAGI. The CDR3 loop spans 12 amino acids. The chain's CDR3 is CSSWRLNTEAFF. CDR3 nucleotides: TGCTCCTCATGGCGGCTGAACACTGAAGCTTTCTTT.

This clone was seen more than once but under ten times. The CDR3 region is CASRRQGRWPEAFF. DNA for the CDR3: TGTGCCAGTAGGCGACAGGGGAGGTGGCCTGAAGCTTTCTTT. This chain uses TRBV19 with TRBJ1-1; TRBD1 agrees at 8 bases. The V gene end was trimmed by 6 bases and the J gene end by 6 bases; junction bases not matched to a gene: 9. This CDR3 comprises 14 residues. Germline lookup yields CDR1 LNHDA and CDR2 SQIVND (reference sequence).

This chain connects TRBV6-5 to TRBJ2-4, with 7 bases matching TRBD1. V was clipped by 4 bases and J by 6 bases; unmatched bases: 3. CDR3 length: 13 residues. Per the germline V gene, CDR1 is MNHEY and CDR2 is SVGAGI. The CDR3 bases are TGTGCCAGCAGTTGGGACAGTTTAAACATTCAGTACTTC. It yields the protein CASSWDSLNIQYF.